A selection of T cell receptor beta chains follows, all from one sample in a study of T cells in localized non-small cell lung cancer. Produced via immunoSEQ multiplex PCR; TCRdb's table is partial and in-frame only. This repertoire shows about 59,000 clones, 80% to 90% found once; its top ten account for 22%. The specimen comprised peripheral blood, sampled before any cancer treatment. The receptors stem from a man aged 40 to 75 with stage I squamous cell lung carcinoma. Both conserved end residues are part of each CDR3. A D gene is named only where the DNA matches it firmly. Clone size is shown for a subset of rows, as once, few, many or a class of expanded clone.

V gene,D gene,clone size,J gene,CDR3 protein,CDR3 DNA
TRBV4-3,TRBD1,-,TRBJ2-1,CASSQETGFFAEQFF,TGCGCCAGCAGCCAAGAGACAGGGTTCTTTGCTGAGCAGTTCTTC
TRBV9,-,-,TRBJ2-1,CASSDEGSPSSYNEQFF,TGTGCCAGCAGCGACGAGGGGTCCCCTAGCTCCTACAATGAGCAGTTCTTC
TRBV28,-,-,TRBJ2-7,CASNGRPAKDYEQYF,TGTGCCAGCAATGGGCGGCCAGCCAAAGACTACGAGCAGTACTTC
TRBV19,TRBD2,few,TRBJ2-5,CASSQYSGLETQYF,TGTGCCAGTAGTCAATATAGCGGGTTAGAGACCCAGTACTTC
TRBV11-3,-,-,TRBJ1-5,CASSLRDQPQHF,TGTGCCAGCAGCTTAAGGGATCAGCCCCAGCATTTT
TRBV7-8,TRBD2,-,TRBJ2-7,CASSPRLAGGPGSEQYF,TGTGCCAGCAGCCCACGACTAGCGGGAGGGCCTGGGAGCGAGCAGTACTTC
TRBV30,-,-,TRBJ1-5,CAWSVQGGGQPQHF,TGTGCCTGGAGTGTGCAGGGCGGGGGGCAGCCCCAGCATTTT
TRBV29-1,-,-,TRBJ1-4,CSGSGLNEKLFF,TGCAGCGGATCAGGACTTAATGAAAAACTGTTTTTT
TRBV7-6,-,-,TRBJ1-1,CASIEGSATSLNTEAFF,TGTGCCAGCATCGAAGGAAGTGCTACCTCCCTGAACACTGAAGCTTTCTTT
TRBV6-5,-,-,TRBJ1-1,CASSYGQPNTEAFF,TGTGCCAGCAGTTACGGTCAGCCGAACACTGAAGCTTTCTTT